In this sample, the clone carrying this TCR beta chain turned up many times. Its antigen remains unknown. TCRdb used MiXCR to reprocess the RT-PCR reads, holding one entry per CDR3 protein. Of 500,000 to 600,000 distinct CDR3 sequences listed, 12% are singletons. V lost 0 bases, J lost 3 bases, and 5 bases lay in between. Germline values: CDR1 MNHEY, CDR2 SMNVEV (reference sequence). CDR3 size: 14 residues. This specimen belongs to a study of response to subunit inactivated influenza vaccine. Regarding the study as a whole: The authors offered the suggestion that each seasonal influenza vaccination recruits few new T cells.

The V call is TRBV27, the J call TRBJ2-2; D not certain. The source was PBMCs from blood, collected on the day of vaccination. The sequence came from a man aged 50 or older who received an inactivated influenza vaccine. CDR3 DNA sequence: TGTGCCAGCAGTTTATCGACATACACCGGGGAGCTGTTTTTT. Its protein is CASSLSTYTGELFF.